Listed below are T cell receptor beta chains from one sample, sequenced in a study of blood T cell dynamics during melanoma immunotherapy. Libraries were prepared by immunoSEQ multiplex PCR; TCRdb keeps only in-frame clonotypes and omits some of them. The repertoire includes more than 10,000 clones, about 83% of them detected once, and 13% to 15% sits in the top ten. The sample here was blood, taken from a patient treated with checkpoint blockade. The receptor set was obtained from a human donor with melanoma. Both conserved end residues are part of each CDR3. A D gene is named only where the DNA matches it firmly. Only part of the rows carry a size: once, few, many, or a class if the clone is expanded.

length	size	V	D	J	CDR3	DNA
13	-	TRBV28	-	TRBJ1-5	CASSSGGNQPQHF	TGTGCCAGCAGTTCCGGGGGGAATCAGCCCCAGCATTTT
15	-	TRBV6-5	-	TRBJ1-4	CASSYGGRLPEKLFF	TGTGCCAGCAGTTACGGGGGACGGCTTCCTGAAAAACTGTTTTTT
13	-	TRBV7-3	TRBD1	TRBJ2-5	CASSLNRGETQYF	TGTGCCAGCAGCTTGAACAGGGGAGAGACCCAGTACTTC
12	-	TRBV10-2	-	TRBJ2-7	CASNTAAYEQYF	TGCGCCAGCAATACCGCAGCCTACGAGCAGTACTTC
13	-	TRBV5-6	-	TRBJ1-5	CASSLGFDQPQHF	TGTGCCAGCAGCTTGGGCTTTGATCAGCCCCAGCATTTT
16	-	TRBV7-9	TRBD1	TRBJ2-7	CASSALDRGGSYEQYF	TGTGCCAGCAGCGCCCTGGACAGGGGCGGCTCCTACGAGCAGTACTTC
12	-	TRBV6-5	-	TRBJ2-7	CASSYPSYEQYF	TGTGCCAGCAGTTACCCCTCCTACGAGCAGTACTTC
15	-	TRBV9	-	TRBJ1-3	CASSPGLTSGNTIYF	TGTGCCAGCAGCCCCGGACTGACCTCTGGAAACACCATATATTTT
13	-	TRBV28	-	TRBJ1-1	CASSLGGNTEAFF	TGTGCCAGCAGTTTGGGCGGGAACACTGAAGCTTTCTTT
11	-	TRBV7-8	-	TRBJ1-1	CASRGVTEAFF	TGTGCCAGCAGGGGGGTCACTGAAGCTTTCTTT
15	-	TRBV5-4	TRBD2	TRBJ2-7	CASSFSGGGSYEQYF	TGTGCCAGCAGCTTTAGCGGGGGGGGCTCCTACGAGCAGTACTTC
15	-	TRBV7-2	TRBD1	TRBJ1-2	CASSLDTGGGYGYTF	TGTGCCAGCAGCTTAGACACAGGGGGGGGCTATGGCTACACCTTC
15	-	TRBV4-3	TRBD1	TRBJ2-1	CASSQAGTGWNEQFF	TGCGCCAGCAGCCAAGCGGGGACAGGTTGGAATGAGCAGTTCTTC
15	once	TRBV6-6	TRBD1	TRBJ2-7	CASSNGGTGSYEQYF	TGTGCCAGCAGCAACGGCGGGACAGGGAGTTACGAGCAGTACTTC
15	-	TRBV6-5	-	TRBJ2-2	CASGVTASNTGELFF	TGTGCCAGCGGGGTGACAGCTTCGAACACCGGGGAGCTGTTTTTT
14	-	TRBV7-9	-	TRBJ1-2	CASSLGATNYGYTF	TGTGCCAGCAGCTTAGGGGCAACCAACTATGGCTACACCTTC
16	-	TRBV11-3	-	TRBJ2-5	CASSLGASPVQETQYF	TGTGCCAGCAGCTTAGGGGCAAGTCCGGTGCAAGAGACCCAGTACTTC
13	-	TRBV6-5	-	TRBJ1-1	CASSTGGNTEAFF	TGTGCCAGCAGTACCGGGGGGAACACTGAAGCTTTCTTT
16	-	TRBV7-5	-	TRBJ2-3	CASSLMGGSTTDTQYF	TGTGCCAGCAGCCTAATGGGGGGGTCGACCACAGATACGCAGTATTTT
14	-	TRBV7-9	-	TRBJ2-1	CASSSGHTGNEQFF	TGTGCCAGCAGCTCAGGACACACGGGCAATGAGCAGTTCTTC
12	-	TRBV13	-	TRBJ2-5	CASSLAAETQYF	TGTGCCAGCAGCTTAGCGGCGGAGACCCAGTACTTC
13	once	TRBV5-1	-	TRBJ1-2	CASSLPDFYGYTF	TGCGCCAGCAGCTTGCCTGACTTCTATGGCTACACCTTC
15	-	TRBV6-5	TRBD1	TRBJ1-1	CASSTWTGGALEAFF	TGTGCCAGCAGTACCTGGACAGGGGGCGCCCTGGAAGCTTTCTTT
16	-	TRBV19	-	TRBJ2-2	CASSIRGQGSAGELFF	TGTGCCAGTAGTATCAGGGGACAAGGCTCCGCCGGGGAGCTGTTTTTT
16	-	TRBV5-5	-	TRBJ2-6	CASSLLWEPGANVLTF	TGTGCCAGCAGCCTCCTCTGGGAACCTGGGGCCAACGTCCTGACTTTC
17	-	TRBV29-1	TRBD2	TRBJ2-1	CSVEARVAGGPGNEQFF	TGCAGCGTTGAAGCACGAGTAGCGGGGGGGCCCGGCAATGAGCAGTTCTTC
15	-	TRBV5-6	-	TRBJ2-1	CASSRGGGGYNEQFF	TGTGCCAGCAGCCGGGGCGGGGGCGGCTACAATGAGCAGTTCTTC
14	-	TRBV5-1	-	TRBJ1-2	CASSTSSGNYGYTF	TGCGCCAGCAGCACTTCATCAGGGAACTATGGCTACACCTTC
15	-	TRBV7-9	TRBD1	TRBJ1-6	CASSLEQGIFSPLHF	TGTGCCAGCAGCTTAGAACAGGGGATCTTCTCACCCCTCCACTTT
13	-	TRBV4-1	-	TRBJ1-2	CASSQVAQGGYTF	TGCGCCAGCAGCCAAGTGGCCCAGGGGGGCTACACCTTC
15	-	TRBV19	-	TRBJ2-6	CASSIGNSGANVLTF	TGTGCCAGTAGTATAGGCAACTCTGGGGCCAACGTCCTGACTTTC
16	-	TRBV27	-	TRBJ1-6	CASRRGPTGNNSPLHF	TGTGCCAGCAGGCGGGGGCCGACGGGGAACAATTCACCCCTCCACTTT
16	few	TRBV4-1	TRBD2	TRBJ2-5	CASSQVDSGTLGTQYF	TGCGCCAGCAGCCAAGTCGATAGCGGGACCCTTGGGACCCAGTACTTC
15	-	TRBV5-5	-	TRBJ1-2	CASSLATGTNYGYTF	TGTGCCAGCAGCTTGGCCACCGGAACTAACTATGGCTACACCTTC
13	-	TRBV19	-	TRBJ2-7	CASSIAQSYEQYF	TGTGCCAGTAGTATCGCGCAGTCCTACGAGCAGTACTTC
16	-	TRBV28	-	TRBJ1-3	CASSFLNVQASYTIYF	TGTGCCAGCAGTTTCCTAAACGTACAGGCCTCTTACACCATATATTTT
15	few	TRBV6-5	TRBD2	TRBJ2-1	CASSRTSGGYNEQFF	TGTGCCAGCAGCCGGACTAGCGGGGGGTACAATGAGCAGTTCTTC
15	once	TRBV5-1	-	TRBJ2-5	CASSGSVGDQETQYF	TGCGCCAGCAGCGGAAGCGTCGGGGACCAAGAGACCCAGTACTTC
15	-	TRBV6-5	-	TRBJ1-5	CASSPVVNSNQPQHF	TGTGCCAGCAGCCCCGTGGTGAATAGCAATCAGCCCCAGCATTTT
17	-	TRBV7-2	TRBD1	TRBJ1-1	CASSLQVQGAGGTEAFF	TGTGCCAGCAGCTTACAGGTACAGGGGGCGGGAGGCACTGAAGCTTTCTTT
13	-	TRBV30	TRBD1	TRBJ1-2	CAWSLDRAYGYTF	TGTGCCTGGAGTTTGGACAGGGCCTATGGCTACACCTTC
14	-	TRBV5-1	TRBD2	TRBJ2-7	CASSVDGGWYEQYF	TGCGCCAGCAGCGTCGACGGGGGGTGGTACGAGCAGTACTTC
15	once	TRBV9	-	TRBJ1-1	CASSVGTGASTEAFF	TGTGCCAGCAGCGTAGGAACGGGGGCCAGCACTGAAGCTTTCTTT